These 27 T cell receptor beta chains were sequenced from one sample in a study of blood T cell repertoires in COVID-19. TCRdb keeps only in-frame clones here, not all; method: immunoSEQ multiplex PCR. Of more than 95,000 clones in the sample, 74% are singletons; the top ten hold 6%. Sequenced input: peripheral blood. The receptors were sampled from a man at least 80 years old with COVID-19, enrolled during active disease.

This sequence joins TRBV7-9 and TRBJ2-6, with 7 bases aligning to TRBD1. There are 18 residues in the CDR3. Germline loops: CDR1 SEHNR, CDR2 FQNEAQ (reference sequence). Trimming at V came to 1 base and at J to 1 base, leaving 7 bases not matched to a gene. DNA for the CDR3: TGTGCCAGCAGCTTAGAGACAGGGAGTGTTTCTGGGGCCAACGTCCTGACTTTC. Translating gives CASSLETGSVSGANVLTF.

As DNA, the CDR3 is TGCGCCAGCAGCTTCACGGACAGGGAGGGCTCTGAAGCTTTCTTT. Residues: CASSFTDREGSEAFF. This chain connects TRBV5-1 to TRBJ1-1, with 8 bases fitting TRBD1. After removal of 2 bases from V and 6 bases from J, the junction contained 9 bases not matched to a gene. Germline values: CDR1 SGHRS, CDR2 YFSETQ. The CDR3 totals 15 residues.

This clone was counted only a few times. The chain joins TRBV5-6 to TRBJ2-5, with 10 bases matching TRBD2. This CDR3 is built from 14 residues. V was clipped by 2 bases and J by 5 bases; unmatched bases: 3. CDR1 and CDR2 (germline): SGHDT, YYEEEE. The CDR3 loop is CASSFGTSVETQYF. DNA of the CDR3: TGTGCCAGCAGCTTTGGGACTAGCGTGGAGACCCAGTACTTC.

This chain connects TRBV28 to TRBJ2-7; the D is unclear. Germline CDR1 and CDR2: MDHEN and SYDVKM. V was clipped by 6 bases and J by 2 bases, with 8 bases between them. There are 12 residues in the CDR3. The CDR3 reads CASSPRAYEQYF. Here the CDR3 DNA reads TGTGCCAGCAGCCCCCGAGCCTACGAGCAGTACTTC.

This clone showed up just a few times. This rearrangement joins TRBV5-4 to TRBJ2-6; D might be TRBD1 (7 bases). Germline V gene sequence: CDR1 SGHNT, CDR2 YYREEE (reference sequence). This CDR3 is built from 15 residues. Trimming removed 5 bases from V and 4 bases from J, with 13 bases in between. CDR3 sequence reads: CASSSGGRGANVLTF. The DNA of the CDR3 is TGTGCCAGCAGTTCAGGGGGGAGAGGGGCCAACGTCCTGACTTTC.

This clone was observed a few times. The J gene is TRBJ2-7, the V gene TRBV29-1; the D gene is possibly TRBD1 (5 bases). V lost 5 bases and J 2 bases, leaving 13 bases between the germline ends. This CDR3 has 13 amino acids. Germline loops: CDR1 SQVTM, CDR2 ANQGSEA. The CDR3 sequence is CSVYSGNTYEQYF. The CDR3 DNA is TGCAGCGTTTACTCAGGGAACACCTACGAGCAGTACTTC.

This clone was detected only once. The J gene is TRBJ2-2, the V gene TRBV29-1, with 7 bases identical to TRBD2. Germline values: CDR1 SQVTM, CDR2 ANQGSEA. The J segment lost 2 bases and the V segment lost 1 base, leaving 7 bases of the junction unmatched. The CDR3 has 16 amino acids. DNA of the CDR3: TGCAGCGTTGAAGTAGGACGCGGGAGAAACACCGGGGAGCTGTTTTTT. Amino acid sequence: CSVEVGRGRNTGELFF.

This clone has more than one count but fewer than ten. The CDR3 DNA sequence: TGTGCCAGCAGCTTAAGTCCCCCCGGAGAGACCCAGTACTTC. Its protein is CASSLSPPGETQYF. The gene calls are TRBV7-3 and TRBJ2-5; D uncertain. Trimming removed 1 base from V and 4 bases from J, with 10 bases in between. Germline CDR1 is SGHTA and CDR2 is FQGTGA. There are 14 residues in the CDR3.

V and J are TRBV5-4 and TRBJ1-2; D ambiguous. Trimming left V 2 bases short and J 4 bases short, with 9 bases between. CDR1 is SGHNT, CDR2 YYREEE, per germline (reference sequence). The CDR3 covers 13 residues. The CDR3 coding sequence is TGTGCCAGCAGCTTCGGGGTTGCCTATGGCTACACCTTC. It translates to CASSFGVAYGYTF.

This chain connects TRBV7-8 to TRBJ1-5; D unresolved. Germline V gives CDR1 SGHVS, CDR2 FQNEAQ. V was pared by 2 bases and J by 4 bases, with 12 bases between. CDR3 length equals 15 residues. Here the CDR3 DNA reads TGTGCCAGCAGCTTATCCGGACTGGGGAATCAGCCCCAGCATTTT. This codes for CASSLSGLGNQPQHF.

The V gene is TRBV6-6, the J gene TRBJ2-7, with 9 bases fitting TRBD2. This CDR3 is 16 amino acids long. In germline, CDR1 is MNHNY, CDR2 SVGAGI (reference sequence). V lost 6 bases to trimming and J lost 0 bases; unmatched junction nucleotides: 9. The CDR3 DNA sequence: TGTGCCAGCAGACCCAGCGGGAGGCAAAACTCCTACGAGCAGTACTTC. Amino acid sequence: CASRPSGRQNSYEQYF.

The CDR3 nucleotides are TGTGCCAGCAGTTCTCTCAGCAATCAGCCCCAGCATTTT. Protein sequence: CASSSLSNQPQHF. The chain carries TRBV28 and TRBJ1-5; no firm D call. Trimming removed 4 bases at V and 1 base at J, with 5 bases between. The CDR3 consists of 13 residues. Germline V CDR1 and CDR2: MDHEN, SYDVKM.

The chain couples TRBV12-3 or TRBV12-4 to TRBJ1-2; D is uncertain. CDR3 length: 12 residues. DNA for the CDR3: TGTGTCTCCGTCGGGGAGGGCTATGGCTACACCTTC. Its protein product is CVSVGEGYGYTF.

This clone was found once. DNA for the CDR3: TGTGCCAGCAGCCCCCTTATAGACAGGTCGTCCACAGATACGCAGTATTTT. Translated, it gives CASSPLIDRSSTDTQYF. V and J are TRBV21-1 and TRBJ2-3; TRBD1 reflects the table's D call only, with no check against the DNA. TRBV21-1 is termed a pseudogene. The CDR3 covers 17 residues.

The chain links TRBV6-2 or TRBV6-3 to TRBJ1-5; 8 bases align to TRBD1. The CDR3 consists of 14 residues. The germline V gene encodes CDR1 MNHEY and CDR2 SVGEGT. V shed 5 bases and J 1 base; nucleotides not matched to a gene: 1. CDR3 nucleotide sequence: TGTGCCAGCAGTCGACAGGGGAGCAATCAGCCCCAGCATTTT. Protein product: CASSRQGSNQPQHF.

In this sample, this clone turned up once. V and J are TRBV28 and TRBJ2-7; D ambiguous. This CDR3 has 12 residues. V lost 5 bases and J 2 bases, leaving 7 bases between the germline ends. CDR1 is MDHEN and CDR2 is SYDVKM in the germline V gene. The CDR3 protein is CASSINPYEQYF. The CDR3 DNA reads as TGTGCCAGCAGTATAAATCCCTACGAGCAGTACTTC.

About this clone itself: The germline gene is not matched at one end of the junction; a read error may be the cause. The rearrangement joins TRBV11-3 to TRBJ2-2, with D possibly TRBD2 on 5 matching bases. This CDR3 is built from 16 residues. CDR1 is SGHNT, CDR2 YENEEA, per germline. In DNA, the CDR3 is TGTGCAAGCAGCTTGTCACGGGGAGCGAACACCGGGGAGCTGTTTTTT. Its translation is CASSLSRGANTGELFF.

This chain joins TRBV9 and TRBJ2-1; D may be TRBD2 (6 bases). This CDR3 comprises 16 residues. CDR1 is SGDLS and CDR2 is YYNGEE in the germline V gene. V gave up 0 bases and J gave up 4 bases, with 14 bases separating them. The CDR3, as DNA: TGTGCCAGCAGCGTAGAGGGACTCCCCATTTACAATGAGCAGTTCTTC. Encoded protein: CASSVEGLPIYNEQFF.

V gene TRBV19 combines with J gene TRBJ2-1; possibly TRBD2 for D (6 bases). The CDR3 has 13 amino acids. Germline V gene sequence: CDR1 LNHDA, CDR2 SQIVND (reference sequence). The V and J ends lost 8 bases and 10 bases respectively, with 18 bases between them. CDR3 in amino acids: CASRRDFYSEQFF. In DNA, the CDR3 is TGTGCCAGTCGCCGGGACTTCTACTCGGAGCAGTTCTTC.

The chain couples TRBV27 to TRBJ1-6; TRBD1 matches at 8 bases. The CDR3 totals 16 residues. Germline trimming cut 4 bases from V and 0 bases from J; bases unmatched to any gene: 2. The V gene's germline CDR1 is MNHEY and CDR2 SMNVEV (reference sequence). CDR3 bases: TGTGCCAGCAGTTGGACAGGGAGCTCCTATAATTCACCCCTCCACTTT. Translating it yields CASSWTGSSYNSPLHF.

This rearrangement joins TRBV7-2 to TRBJ2-1; maybe TRBD1 (6 bases). The CDR3 loop spans 13 amino acids. Trimming took 8 bases from V and 6 from J, leaving 14 bases between them. From germline, CDR1 is SGHTA and CDR2 FQGNSA. The CDR3 reads CASENRAANEQFF. The DNA for the CDR3 is TGTGCCAGCGAAAACAGGGCGGCCAATGAGCAGTTCTTC.

V gene TRBV27 combines with J gene TRBJ2-3; D is unresolved. V lost 6 bases and J 2 bases, leaving 9 bases between the germline ends. Germline loops: CDR1 MNHEY, CDR2 SMNVEV (reference sequence). The CDR3 covers 13 residues. The CDR3 loop reads CASSPQNTDTQYF. The CDR3, as DNA: TGTGCCAGCAGCCCACAAAACACAGATACGCAGTATTTT.

The chain is built from TRBV2 and TRBJ2-1; a weak D match, TRBD2 (6 bases). Germline V gives CDR1 SNHLY, CDR2 FYNNEI. Trimming took off 6 bases at V and 5 bases at J, with 14 bases between the two ends. The CDR3 has 14 residues. The DNA of the CDR3 is TGTGCCAGCAGACCCACGGGGGAAGACAATGAGCAGTTCTTC. Protein product: CASRPTGEDNEQFF.

This sequence joins TRBV20-1 and TRBJ2-5; TRBD1 agrees at 7 bases. There are 11 residues in the CDR3. From germline, CDR1 is DFQATT and CDR2 SNEGSKA (reference sequence). V was pared by 7 bases and J by 4 bases, with 3 bases of the junction left unmatched. The CDR3 coding sequence is TGCAGTGGACGGGACAGAGAGACCCAGTACTTC. Protein product: CSGRDRETQYF.

The chain carries TRBV7-3 and TRBJ2-3; TRBD2 aligns across 13 bases. V shed 3 bases and J 2 bases; nucleotides not matched to a gene: 2. Germline V gene sequence: CDR1 SGHTA, CDR2 FQGTGA. The CDR3 consists of 16 residues. The CDR3 sequence is CASSLGLAGTTDTQYF. CDR3 sequence (DNA): TGTGCCAGCAGCTTGGGACTAGCGGGGACCACAGATACGCAGTATTTT. The variable domain in full, with the rest retrieved from reference TRBV7-3 and TRBJ2-3, is GAGVSQTPSNKVTEKGKYVELRCDPISGHTALYWYRQSLGQGPEFLIYFQGTGAADDSGLPNDRFFAVRPEGSVSTLKIQRTERGDSAVYLCASSLGLAGTTDTQYFGPGTRLTVL.

The chain couples TRBV5-1 to TRBJ2-5; 7 nucleotides align to TRBD2. The ends lost 0 bases at V and 1 base at J; junction bases unmatched: 3. CDR3 length equals 15 residues. CDR1 is SGHRS and CDR2 is YFSETQ in the germline V gene. For the CDR3, the DNA is TGCGCCAGCAGCTTGGGGTCTAGCGGCCAAGAGACCCAGTACTTC. Amino acid sequence: CASSLGSSGQETQYF.

The chain recombines TRBV7-9 with TRBJ1-1; possibly TRBD1 for D (6 bases). Germline CDR1 and CDR2: SEHNR and FQNEAQ (reference sequence). V was cut by 6 bases and J by 0 bases, with 17 bases left in between. This CDR3 comprises 16 residues. The CDR3 spells CASSGTIVSLNTEAFF. The CDR3 region has the DNA TGTGCCAGCAGTGGGACAATCGTCTCTCTGAACACTGAAGCTTTCTTT.